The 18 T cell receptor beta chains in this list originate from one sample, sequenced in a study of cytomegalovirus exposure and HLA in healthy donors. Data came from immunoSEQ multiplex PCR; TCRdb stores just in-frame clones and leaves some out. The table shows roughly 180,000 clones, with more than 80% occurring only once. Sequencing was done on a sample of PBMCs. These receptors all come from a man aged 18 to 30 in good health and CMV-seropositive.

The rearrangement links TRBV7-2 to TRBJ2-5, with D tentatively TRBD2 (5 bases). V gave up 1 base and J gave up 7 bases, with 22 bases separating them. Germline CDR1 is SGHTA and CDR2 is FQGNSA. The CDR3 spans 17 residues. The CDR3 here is CASSLVSTGGHRGTQYF. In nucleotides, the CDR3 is TGTGCCAGCAGCTTAGTTTCTACCGGAGGCCACCGGGGGACCCAGTACTTC.

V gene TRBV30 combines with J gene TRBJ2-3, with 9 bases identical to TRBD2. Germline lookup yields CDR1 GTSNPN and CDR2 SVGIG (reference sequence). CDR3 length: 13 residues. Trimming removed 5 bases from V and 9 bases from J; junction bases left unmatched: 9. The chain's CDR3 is CAWSLSTSGTQYF. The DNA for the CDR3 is TGTGCCTGGTCCCTCTCGACTAGCGGAACGCAGTATTTT.

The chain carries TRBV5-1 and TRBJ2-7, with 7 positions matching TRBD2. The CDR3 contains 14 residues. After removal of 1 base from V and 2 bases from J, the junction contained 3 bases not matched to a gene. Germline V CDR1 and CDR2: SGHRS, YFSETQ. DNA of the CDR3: TGCGCCAGCAGCTTGAGAGGGAGGGCCTACGAGCAGTACTTC. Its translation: CASSLRGRAYEQYF.

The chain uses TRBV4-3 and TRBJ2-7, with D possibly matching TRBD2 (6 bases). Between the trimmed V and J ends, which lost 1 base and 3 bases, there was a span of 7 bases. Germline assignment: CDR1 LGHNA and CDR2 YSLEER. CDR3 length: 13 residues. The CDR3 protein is CASSQGGNYEQYF. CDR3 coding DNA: TGCGCCAGCAGCCAAGGCGGGAACTACGAGCAGTACTTC.

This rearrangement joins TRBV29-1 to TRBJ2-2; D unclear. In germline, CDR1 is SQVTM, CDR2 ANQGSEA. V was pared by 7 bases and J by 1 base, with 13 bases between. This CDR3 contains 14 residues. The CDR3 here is CSACETKNTGELFF. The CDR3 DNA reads TGCAGCGCTTGTGAGACAAAGAACACCGGGGAGCTGTTTTTT.

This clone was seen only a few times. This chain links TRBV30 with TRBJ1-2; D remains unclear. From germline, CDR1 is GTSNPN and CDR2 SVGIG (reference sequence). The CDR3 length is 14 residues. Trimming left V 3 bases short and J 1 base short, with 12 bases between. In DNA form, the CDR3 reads TGTGCCTGGAGCGCTACAGCAATTAACTATGGCTACACCTTC. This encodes CAWSATAINYGYTF.

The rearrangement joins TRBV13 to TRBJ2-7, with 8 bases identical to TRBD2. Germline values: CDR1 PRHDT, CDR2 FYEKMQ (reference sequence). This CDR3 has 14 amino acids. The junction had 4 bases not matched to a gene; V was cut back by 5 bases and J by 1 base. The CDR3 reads CASSPGGPSYEQYF. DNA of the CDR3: TGTGCCAGCAGCCCGGGAGGGCCGTCCTACGAGCAGTACTTC.

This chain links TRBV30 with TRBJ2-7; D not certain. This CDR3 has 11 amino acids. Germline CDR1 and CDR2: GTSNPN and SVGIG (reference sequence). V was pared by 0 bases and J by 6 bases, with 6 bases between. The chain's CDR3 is CAWSVRSEQYF. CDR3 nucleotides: TGTGCCTGGAGTGTTCGGTCCGAGCAGTACTTC.

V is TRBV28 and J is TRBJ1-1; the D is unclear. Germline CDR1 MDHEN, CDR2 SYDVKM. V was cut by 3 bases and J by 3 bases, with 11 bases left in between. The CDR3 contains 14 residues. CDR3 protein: CASSFSGGYTEAFF. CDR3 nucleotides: TGTGCCAGCAGTTTTTCGGGCGGGTACACTGAAGCTTTCTTT. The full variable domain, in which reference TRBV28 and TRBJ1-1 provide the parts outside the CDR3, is DVKVTQSSRYLVKRTGEKVFLECVQDMDHENMFWYRQDPGLGLRLIYFSYDVKMKEKGDIPEGYSVSREKKERFSLILESASTNQTSMYLCASSFSGGYTEAFFGQGTRLTVV.

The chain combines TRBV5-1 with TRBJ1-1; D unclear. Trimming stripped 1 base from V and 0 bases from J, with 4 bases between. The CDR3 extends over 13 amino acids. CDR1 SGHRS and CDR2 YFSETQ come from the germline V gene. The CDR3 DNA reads TGCGCCAGCAGCTTGTCGGTGAACACTGAAGCTTTCTTT. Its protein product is CASSLSVNTEAFF.

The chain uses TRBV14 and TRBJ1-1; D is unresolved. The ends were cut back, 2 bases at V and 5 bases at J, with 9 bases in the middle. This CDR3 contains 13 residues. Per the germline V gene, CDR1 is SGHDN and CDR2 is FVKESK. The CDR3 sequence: CASSQPGWTEAFF. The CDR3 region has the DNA TGTGCCAGCAGCCAACCCGGTTGGACTGAAGCTTTCTTT.

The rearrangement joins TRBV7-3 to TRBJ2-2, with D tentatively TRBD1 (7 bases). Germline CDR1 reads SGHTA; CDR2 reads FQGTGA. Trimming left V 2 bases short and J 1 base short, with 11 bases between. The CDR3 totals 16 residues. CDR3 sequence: CASSLHRGGNTGELFF. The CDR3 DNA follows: TGTGCCAGCAGCTTACACAGGGGAGGGAACACCGGGGAGCTGTTTTTT. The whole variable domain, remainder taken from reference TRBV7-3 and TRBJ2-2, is GAGVSQTPSNKVTEKGKYVELRCDPISGHTALYWYRQSLGQGPEFLIYFQGTGAADDSGLPNDRFFAVRPEGSVSTLKIQRTERGDSAVYLCASSLHRGGNTGELFFGEGSRLTVL.

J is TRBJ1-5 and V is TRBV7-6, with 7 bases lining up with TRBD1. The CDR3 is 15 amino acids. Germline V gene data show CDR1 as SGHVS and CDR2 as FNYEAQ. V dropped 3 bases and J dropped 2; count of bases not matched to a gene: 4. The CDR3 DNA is TGTGCCAGCAGCTTGGGCAGGGGGGGCAATCAGCCCCAGCATTTT. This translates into CASSLGRGGNQPQHF.

In DNA form, the CDR3 reads TGCGCCAGCAGCCCGACTAGCGGGGAGTCAAAAGAGACCCAGTACTTC. Translation: CASSPTSGESKETQYF. V usage is TRBV4-1 and J usage is TRBJ2-5; 11 bases agree with TRBD2. The V and J ends lost 4 bases and 3 bases, in that order; junction bases with no gene match: 7. CDR1 and CDR2 from the germline V gene are MGHRA and YSYEKL. There are 16 residues in the CDR3.

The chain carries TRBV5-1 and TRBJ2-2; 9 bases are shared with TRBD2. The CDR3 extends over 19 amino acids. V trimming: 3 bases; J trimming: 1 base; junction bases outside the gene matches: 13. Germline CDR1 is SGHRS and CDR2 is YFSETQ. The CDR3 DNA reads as TGCGCCAGCAGCTCAGGTCTAGCGGGAACATGGGAGAACACCGGGGAGCTGTTTTTT. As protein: CASSSGLAGTWENTGELFF.

The CDR3: CASSPRGSGANVLTF. DNA of the CDR3: TGTGCCAGCAGTCCCAGGGGCTCTGGGGCCAACGTCCTGACTTTC. The rearrangement uses TRBV6-4 and TRBJ2-6, with a tentative D call TRBD1 (6 bases). Deletions cut 5 bases from V and 0 bases from J, with 8 bases between. CDR3 length equals 15 residues. Germline lookup yields CDR1 MRHNA and CDR2 SNTAGT.

DNA of the CDR3: TGTGCCAGCAGTTCGGGGGGGCGGCTCTACGAGCAGTACTTC. Translation: CASSSGGRLYEQYF. This rearrangement joins TRBV28 to TRBJ2-7, with 8 bases fitting TRBD2. CDR3 size: 14 residues. Trimming cost V 4 bases and J 3 bases; bases outside gene matches: 5. The germline V gene has CDR1 MDHEN and CDR2 SYDVKM.

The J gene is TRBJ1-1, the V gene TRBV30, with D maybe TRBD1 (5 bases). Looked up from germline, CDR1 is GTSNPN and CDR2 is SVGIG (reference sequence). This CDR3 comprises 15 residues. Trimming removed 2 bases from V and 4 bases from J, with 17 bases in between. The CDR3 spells CAWSIWGGSGTEAFF. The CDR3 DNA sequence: TGTGCCTGGAGTATTTGGGGGGGATCCGGCACTGAAGCTTTCTTT.